The 32 T cell receptor beta chains presented below share a single source sample, sequenced in a study of blood T cell repertoires in COVID-19. Only in-frame clones appear in the TCRdb table, and some are missing; sequencing was by immunoSEQ multiplex PCR. The sample has approximately 210,000 clones, around 82% seen once. Sequencing used PBMCs or T cells enriched from blood (not recorded which). These receptors all come from a man aged 25-45 years with acute COVID-19.

With respect to this clone: The sample has other DNA sequences that encode this CDR3 too. This sequence joins TRBV19 and TRBJ1-2; 7 positions match TRBD1. The germline V gene encodes CDR1 LNHDA and CDR2 SQIVND (reference sequence). The J segment lost 4 bases and the V segment lost 2 bases, leaving 4 bases of the junction unmatched. This CDR3 region has 14 residues. The CDR3: CASSIRDSLYGYTF. The CDR3 coding sequence is TGTGCCAGTAGTATACGGGACAGCCTCTATGGCTACACCTTC.

The chain joins TRBV30 to TRBJ2-7; TRBD2 matches at 8 bases. The germline CDR1 and CDR2 sequences are GTSNPN and SVGIG (reference sequence). Germline trimming cut 2 bases from V and 7 bases from J; bases unmatched to any gene: 4. The CDR3 is 12 amino acids. As DNA, the CDR3 is TGTGCCTGGAGTCAGGTAGCGGGGGAGCAGTACTTC. It translates to CAWSQVAGEQYF.

About this clone itself: The junction does not match germline at one end; this may be a read error. This chain joins TRBV13 and TRBJ1-4; D is unclear. The CDR3 sequence is 12 residues long. Germline V lookup: CDR1 PRHDT, CDR2 FYEKMQ (reference sequence). The CDR3 protein is CASSLGLEKLFF. The CDR3 nucleotides read TGTGCCAGCAGCCTAGGACTTGAAAAACTGTTTTTT.

This clone was seen just once. The CDR3 reads CASSFRAGGREQYF. As DNA, the CDR3 is TGTGCCAGCAGCTTCCGAGCGGGGGGGAGGGAGCAGTACTTC. The rearrangement uses TRBV3-1 (or the pseudogene TRBV3-2) and TRBJ2-7; 10 bases map to TRBD2. The CDR3 is made up of 14 amino acids. The ends lost 5 bases at V and 7 bases at J; junction bases unmatched: 8. Looked up from germline, CDR1 is LGHDT and CDR2 is YNNKEL (reference sequence).

This chain's CDR3 is CSVEDVGGPRREFF. The CDR3 region has the DNA TGCAGCGTTGAAGATGTAGGAGGGCCCCGGCGGGAGTTCTTC. The rearrangement joins TRBV29-1 to TRBJ2-1, with TRBD2 as a possible D gene (6 bases). Trimming cost V 0 bases and J 14 bases, with 20 bases left between them. From germline, CDR1 is SQVTM and CDR2 ANQGSEA. The CDR3 length is 14 residues.

The CDR3, as DNA: TGTGCCAGCAGCTTGGCCGGGGTGAACACCGGGGAGCTGTTTTTT. This gives the protein CASSLAGVNTGELFF. The chain combines TRBV5-4 with TRBJ2-2, with D possibly matching TRBD2 (5 bases). Trimming pared 0 bases from V and 1 base from J, leaving 7 bases between. CDR1 is SGHNT and CDR2 is YYREEE in the germline V gene (reference sequence). CDR3 size: 15 residues.

The chain uses TRBV7-2 and TRBJ1-6; 7 bases match TRBD1. J lost 9 bases, V lost 1 base, and 6 bases had no gene match. CDR1 is SGHTA and CDR2 is FQGNSA in the germline V gene. This CDR3 has 15 amino acids. Written as DNA, the CDR3 is TGTGCCAGCAGCTTAGAGGCAGGGGGTACTTCACCCCTCCACTTT. The encoded protein is CASSLEAGGTSPLHF.

The chain has TRBV7-9 and TRBJ1-5; weak D call: TRBD1 (5 bases). Germline V gene lookup returns CDR1 SEHNR and CDR2 FQNEAQ (reference sequence). V shed 0 bases and J shed 2 bases, with 11 bases lying between them. The CDR3 runs 16 residues. The chain's CDR3 is CASSLAGREGNQPQHF. The CDR3 DNA reads TGTGCCAGCAGCTTAGCCGGCAGGGAAGGCAATCAGCCCCAGCATTTT.

This chain joins TRBV10-1 and TRBJ1-6; no definite D call. The V gene's germline CDR1 is WNHNN and CDR2 SYGVQD (reference sequence). CDR3 length: 16 amino acids. V was clipped by 0 bases and J by 7 bases, with 13 bases between them. Here the CDR3 reads CASSESIHPSNSPLHF. CDR3 bases: TGCGCCAGCAGTGAGTCGATTCACCCGAGCAATTCACCCCTCCACTTT.

This clone was observed a few times. This chain joins TRBV10-3 and TRBJ1-1, with 7 bases identical to TRBD1. The ends lost 6 bases at V and 1 base at J; junction bases unmatched: 8. This CDR3 has 15 residues. Germline CDR1 reads ENHRY; CDR2 reads SYGVKD. CDR3 sequence reads: CAISWGRGSNTEAFF. As DNA, the CDR3 is TGTGCCATCAGCTGGGGCAGGGGGTCGAACACTGAAGCTTTCTTT.

J is TRBJ2-5 and V is TRBV5-4; D is perhaps TRBD1 (6 bases). There are 16 residues in the CDR3. V dropped 0 bases and J dropped 1 base, with 13 bases sitting between them. In germline, CDR1 is SGHNT, CDR2 YYREEE (reference sequence). The CDR3 DNA reads as TGTGCCAGCAGCTTGGACAGGGCACGGACCCAAGAGACCCAGTACTTC. Translating it yields CASSLDRARTQETQYF.

This clone was counted only a few times. The V and J genes are TRBV7-2 and TRBJ1-2, with 7 bases matching TRBD1. CDR3 length: 13 residues. CDR1 is SGHTA, CDR2 FQGNSA, per germline. Losses at the gene ends were 2 bases for V and 4 bases for J; bases not matched to a gene: 1. This CDR3 reads CASSLPGGYGYTF. CDR3 coding DNA: TGTGCCAGCAGCTTACCAGGGGGCTATGGCTACACCTTC. Full variable domain (outside the CDR3, taken from reference TRBV7-2 and TRBJ1-2): GAGVSQSPSNKVTEKGKDVELRCDPISGHTALYWYRQSLGQGLEFLIYFQGNSAPDKSGLPSDRFSAERTGGSVSTLTIQRTQQEDSAVYLCASSLPGGYGYTFGSGTRLTVV.

The gene calls are TRBV5-1 and TRBJ2-1, with D possibly matching TRBD1 (6 bases). CDR1 is SGHRS, CDR2 YFSETQ, per germline. This CDR3 is 13 amino acids long. V was shortened by 3 bases and J by 9 bases, with 13 bases between the two germline ends. CDR3 coding DNA: TGCGCCAGCAGCTCGGACAGCAGGGGTGAGCAGTTCTTC. Translating it yields CASSSDSRGEQFF.

CDR3 nucleotides: TGTGCCAGCAGCGTAGACCCTAGCGGTCTCGTCACAGATACGCAGTATTTT. This sequence encodes CASSVDPSGLVTDTQYF. The rearrangement links TRBV9 to TRBJ2-3, with 7 bases lining up with TRBD2. CDR1 SGDLS and CDR2 YYNGEE come from the germline V gene. There are 17 residues in the CDR3. Germline trimming cut 0 bases from V and 2 bases from J; bases unmatched to any gene: 9.

V is TRBV30 and J is TRBJ1-4, with no clear D. V lost 5 bases and J 5 bases, leaving 6 bases between the germline ends. The CDR3 runs 11 residues. Looked up from germline, CDR1 is GTSNPN and CDR2 is SVGIG (reference sequence). The CDR3 here is CAWQRNEKLFF. The CDR3 bases are TGTGCCTGGCAACGGAATGAAAAACTGTTTTTT.

This rearrangement joins TRBV27 to TRBJ1-2, with D possibly matching TRBD1 (6 bases). The CDR3 length is 15 residues. Germline CDR1 reads MNHEY; CDR2 reads SMNVEV (reference sequence). V lost 6 bases, J lost 0 bases, and 14 bases lay in between. As DNA, the CDR3 is TGTGCCAGCAGGATGACAGGAACTACTAACTATGGCTACACCTTC. Amino acids: CASRMTGTTNYGYTF.

The chain has TRBV27 and TRBJ2-7; D unresolved. In germline, CDR1 is MNHEY, CDR2 SMNVEV (reference sequence). The CDR3 has 14 amino acids. The V and J ends lost 5 bases and 2 bases respectively, with 13 bases between them. CDR3 sequence: CASSQSGSAYEQYF. The CDR3 coding sequence is TGTGCCAGCAGTCAATCCGGGTCGGCCTACGAGCAGTACTTC.

The chain employs TRBV15 and TRBJ2-1; perhaps TRBD1 as D (6 bases). The CDR3 sequence is 19 residues long. Germline V gene lookup returns CDR1 LNHNV and CDR2 YYDKDF (reference sequence). With 0 bases removed from V and 8 bases from J, the gap between germline ends came to 26 bases. The CDR3: CATSREDRDTSTGGDEQFF. As DNA, the CDR3 is TGTGCCACCAGCAGAGAAGACCGGGACACCTCCACGGGTGGTGATGAGCAGTTCTTC.

The genes are TRBV2 and TRBJ1-1; D is perhaps TRBD1 (5 bases). Trimming took 6 bases from V and 3 from J, leaving 11 bases between them. The CDR3 runs to 13 residues. The germline gives CDR1 SNHLY, CDR2 FYNNEI. CDR3 protein: CASRGEGYTEAFF. In nucleotides, the CDR3 is TGTGCCAGCAGAGGGGAGGGGTACACTGAAGCTTTCTTT.

The chain carries TRBV2 and TRBJ1-5; 8 bases line up with TRBD1. The germline gives CDR1 SNHLY, CDR2 FYNNEI. V gave up 7 bases and J gave up 3 bases; unmatched junction bases: 5. The CDR3 length is 14 residues. As DNA, the CDR3 is TGTGCCAGCACCAGGACAGGGCCCAATCAGCCCCAGCATTTT. Translating gives CASTRTGPNQPQHF.

The chain recombines TRBV5-5 with TRBJ1-3; 7 nucleotides align to TRBD1. The length of the CDR3 is 14 residues. Looked up from germline, CDR1 is SGHKS and CDR2 is YYEKEE (reference sequence). J gave up 2 bases and V 4 bases, and 3 bases lay outside the gene matches. This CDR3 reads CASSAGTAGNTIYF. DNA of the CDR3: TGTGCCAGCAGCGCCGGGACAGCTGGAAACACCATATATTTT.

The CDR3 DNA sequence: TGTGCCAGCAGCGCCCGACAGGGTTGGAATGAAAAACTGTTTTTT. Protein product: CASSARQGWNEKLFF. The rearrangement joins TRBV9 to TRBJ1-4, with 7 positions matching TRBD1. V lost 3 bases, J lost 5 bases, and 7 bases stayed unmatched. There are 15 residues in the CDR3. Germline assignment: CDR1 SGDLS and CDR2 YYNGEE.

This clone was counted once. This chain joins TRBV14 and TRBJ1-2; D is possibly TRBD1 (6 bases). CDR1 and CDR2 (germline): SGHDN, FVKESK. Trimming took off 5 bases at V and 4 bases at J, with 14 bases between the two ends. The CDR3 has 14 amino acids. In DNA form, the CDR3 reads TGTGCCAGCAGCAACTCCAGGGGCGCCTATGGCTACACCTTC. Protein product: CASSNSRGAYGYTF.

CDR3 sequence reads: CASSYSGGASYEQYF. For the CDR3, the DNA is TGTGCCAGCAGTTATAGCGGGGGGGCATCCTACGAGCAGTACTTC. This chain connects TRBV27 to TRBJ2-7; 11 bases match TRBD2. J gave up 1 base and V 4 bases, and 3 bases lay outside the gene matches. The CDR3 is 15 amino acids. Germline assignment: CDR1 MNHEY and CDR2 SMNVEV (reference sequence).

The chain links TRBV3-1 (or the pseudogene TRBV3-2) to TRBJ1-3, with no clear D. Germline V gene lookup returns CDR1 LGHDT and CDR2 YNNKEL (reference sequence). Trimming left V 0 bases short and J 0 bases short, with 9 bases between. CDR3 length equals 16 residues. The CDR3 is CASSQEMRNSGNTIYF. The DNA for the CDR3 is TGTGCCAGCAGCCAAGAGATGCGCAACTCTGGAAACACCATATATTTT.

This clone appeared a few times. The V call is TRBV6-5, the J call TRBJ1-2; tentative D call: TRBD1 (6 bases). Germline V gene sequence: CDR1 MNHEY, CDR2 SVGAGI. Deletions cut 7 bases from V and 2 bases from J, with 17 bases between. This CDR3 is built from 15 residues. This CDR3 is CASIPSGGGNYGYTF. CDR3 nucleotide sequence: TGTGCCAGCATCCCGTCTGGGGGCGGAAACTATGGCTACACCTTC.

V and J are TRBV12-3 or TRBV12-4 and TRBJ1-4, with D possibly being TRBD1 (6 bases). V lost 4 bases to trimming and J lost 8 bases, with 8 bases between them. This CDR3 contains 12 residues. The CDR3 coding sequence is TGTGCCAGCAGTTCAGGACAGGAAAAACTGTTTTTT. Translated: CASSSGQEKLFF.

The chain uses TRBV7-7 and TRBJ2-5; 16 positions match TRBD2. In germline, CDR1 is SSHAT, CDR2 FNYEAQ (reference sequence). V shed 5 bases and J 4 bases; nucleotides not matched to a gene: 13. This CDR3 spans 19 amino acids. The CDR3 region has the DNA TGTGCCAGCAGCGCGATGCCGGGACTAGCGGGGGGGCCGGTAGAGACCCAGTACTTC. Translated: CASSAMPGLAGGPVETQYF.

The rearrangement joins TRBV6-6 to TRBJ1-6, with a tentative D call TRBD1 (6 bases). Trimming shortened V by 8 bases and J by 7 bases, and 15 bases separated the two germline ends. The germline V gene has CDR1 MNHNY and CDR2 SVGAGI (reference sequence). The CDR3 has 14 residues. CDR3 amino acids: CASSSGVGNSPLHF. Written as DNA, the CDR3 is TGTGCCAGCTCCTCAGGGGTGGGAAATTCACCCCTCCACTTT.

J is TRBJ1-4 and V is TRBV19, with no clear D. V gave up 1 base and J gave up 4 bases, with 10 bases separating them. There are 15 residues in the CDR3. Germline CDR1 and CDR2: LNHDA and SQIVND (reference sequence). The CDR3 reads CASSIVAAGNEKLFF. CDR3 nucleotide sequence: TGTGCCAGTAGTATAGTGGCAGCGGGTAATGAAAAACTGTTTTTT.

This rearrangement joins TRBV6-5 to TRBJ1-2; the match to TRBD1 covers 9 bases. V shed 2 bases and J 7 bases; nucleotides not matched to a gene: 5. The CDR3 runs to 14 residues. Germline V gene lookup returns CDR1 MNHEY and CDR2 SVGAGI. Written as DNA, the CDR3 is TGTGCCAGCAGTTACGATGGGACAGGGATTGGCTACACCTTC. It yields the protein CASSYDGTGIGYTF.

This chain links TRBV20-1 with TRBJ1-4; 7 bases line up with TRBD1. The CDR3 sequence is 11 residues long. The V gene's germline CDR1 is DFQATT and CDR2 SNEGSKA (reference sequence). Losses at the gene ends were 3 bases for V and 8 bases for J; bases not matched to a gene: 0. CDR3 DNA sequence: TGCAGTGCTAGGGACAGGGAAAAACTGTTTTTT. Translation gives CSARDREKLFF.